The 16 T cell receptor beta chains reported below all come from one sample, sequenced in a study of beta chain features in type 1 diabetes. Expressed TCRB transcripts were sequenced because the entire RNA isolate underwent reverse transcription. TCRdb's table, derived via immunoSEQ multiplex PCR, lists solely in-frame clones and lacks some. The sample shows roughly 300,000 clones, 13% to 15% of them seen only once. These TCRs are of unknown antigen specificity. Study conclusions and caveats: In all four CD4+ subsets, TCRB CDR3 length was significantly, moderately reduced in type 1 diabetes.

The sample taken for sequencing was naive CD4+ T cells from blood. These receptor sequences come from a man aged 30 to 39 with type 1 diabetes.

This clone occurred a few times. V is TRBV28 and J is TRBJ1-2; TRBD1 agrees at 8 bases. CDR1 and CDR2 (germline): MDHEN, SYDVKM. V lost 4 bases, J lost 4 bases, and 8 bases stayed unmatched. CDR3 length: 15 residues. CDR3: CASSSPGQDPYGYTF. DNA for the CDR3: TGTGCCAGCAGTTCCCCGGGACAGGATCCCTATGGCTACACCTTC.

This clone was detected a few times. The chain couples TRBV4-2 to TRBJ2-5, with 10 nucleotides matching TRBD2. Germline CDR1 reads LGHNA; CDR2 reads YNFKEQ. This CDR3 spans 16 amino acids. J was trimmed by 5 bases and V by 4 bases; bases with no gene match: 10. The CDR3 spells CASSRRLAGASETQYF. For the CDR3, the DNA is TGTGCCAGCAGCCGTCGCCTAGCGGGAGCTTCGGAGACCCAGTACTTC.

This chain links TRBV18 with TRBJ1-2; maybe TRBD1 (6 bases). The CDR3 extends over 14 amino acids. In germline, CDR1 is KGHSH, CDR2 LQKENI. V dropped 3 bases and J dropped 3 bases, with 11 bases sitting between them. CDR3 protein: CASSPGAADYGYTF. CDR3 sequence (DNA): TGTGCCAGCTCACCGGGGGCTGCTGACTATGGCTACACCTTC.

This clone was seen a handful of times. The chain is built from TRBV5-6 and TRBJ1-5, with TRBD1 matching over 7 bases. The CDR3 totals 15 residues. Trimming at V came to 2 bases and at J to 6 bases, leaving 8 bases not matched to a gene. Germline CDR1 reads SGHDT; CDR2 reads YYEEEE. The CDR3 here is CASSFRDSAIQPQHF. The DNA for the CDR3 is TGTGCCAGCAGCTTCCGGGACAGCGCGATTCAGCCCCAGCATTTT.

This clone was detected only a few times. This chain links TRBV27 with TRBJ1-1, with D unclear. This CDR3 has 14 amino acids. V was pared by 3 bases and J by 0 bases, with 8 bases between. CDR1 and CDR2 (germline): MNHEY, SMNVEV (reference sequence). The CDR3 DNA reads TGTGCCAGCAGTTTGTACAGCTTGAACACTGAAGCTTTCTTT. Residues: CASSLYSLNTEAFF.

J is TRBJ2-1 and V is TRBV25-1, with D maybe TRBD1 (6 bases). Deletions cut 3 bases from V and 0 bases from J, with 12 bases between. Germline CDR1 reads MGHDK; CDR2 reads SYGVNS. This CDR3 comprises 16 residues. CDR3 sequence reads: CASSDLTGSSYNEQFF. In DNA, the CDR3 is TGTGCCAGCAGTGACTTAACAGGGAGCTCCTACAATGAGCAGTTCTTC. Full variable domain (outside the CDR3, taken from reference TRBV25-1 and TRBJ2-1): EADIYQTPRYLVIGTGKKITLECSQTMGHDKMYWYQQDPGMELHLIHYSYGVNSTEKGDLSSESTVSRIRTEHFPLTLESARPSHTSQYLCASSDLTGSSYNEQFFGPGTRLTVL.

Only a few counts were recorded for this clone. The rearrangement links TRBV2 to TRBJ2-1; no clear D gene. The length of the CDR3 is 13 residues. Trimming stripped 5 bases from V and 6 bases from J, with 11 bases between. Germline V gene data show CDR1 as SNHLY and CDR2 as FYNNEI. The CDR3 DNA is TGTGCCAGCAGTCCCCACTATTTCAATGAGCAGTTCTTC. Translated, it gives CASSPHYFNEQFF.

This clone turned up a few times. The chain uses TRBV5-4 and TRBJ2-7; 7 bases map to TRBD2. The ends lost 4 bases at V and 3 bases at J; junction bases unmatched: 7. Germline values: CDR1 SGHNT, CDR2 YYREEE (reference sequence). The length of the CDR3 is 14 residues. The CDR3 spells CASSLSGSSYEQYF. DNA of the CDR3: TGTGCCAGCAGCCTTAGCGGGTCTAGCTACGAGCAGTACTTC. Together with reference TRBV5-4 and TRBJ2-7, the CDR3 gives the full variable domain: ETGVTQSPTHLIKTRGQQVTLRCSSQSGHNTVSWYQQALGQGPQFIFQYYREEENGRGNFPPRFSGLQFPNYSSELNVNALELDDSALYLCASSLSGSSYEQYFGPGTRLTVT.

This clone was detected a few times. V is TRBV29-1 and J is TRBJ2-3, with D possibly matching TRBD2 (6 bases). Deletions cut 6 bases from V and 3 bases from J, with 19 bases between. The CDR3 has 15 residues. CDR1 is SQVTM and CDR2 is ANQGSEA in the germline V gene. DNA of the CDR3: TGCAGCGTGGCCTTTACGGGACTTTTTACAGATACGCAGTATTTT. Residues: CSVAFTGLFTDTQYF.

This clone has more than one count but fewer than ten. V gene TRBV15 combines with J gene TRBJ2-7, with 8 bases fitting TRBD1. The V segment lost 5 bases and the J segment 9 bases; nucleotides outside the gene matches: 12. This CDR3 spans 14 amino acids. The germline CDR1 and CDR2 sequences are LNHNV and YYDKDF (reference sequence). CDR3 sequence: CATSSTGGTDAQYF. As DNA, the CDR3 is TGTGCCACCAGCTCTACAGGGGGGACGGACGCGCAGTACTTC.

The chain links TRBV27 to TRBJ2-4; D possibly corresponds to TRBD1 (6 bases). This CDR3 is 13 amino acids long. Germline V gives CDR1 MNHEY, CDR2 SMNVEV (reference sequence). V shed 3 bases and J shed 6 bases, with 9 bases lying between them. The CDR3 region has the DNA TGTGCCAGCAGTTTCTTACAGGGAAACATTCAGTACTTC. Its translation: CASSFLQGNIQYF.

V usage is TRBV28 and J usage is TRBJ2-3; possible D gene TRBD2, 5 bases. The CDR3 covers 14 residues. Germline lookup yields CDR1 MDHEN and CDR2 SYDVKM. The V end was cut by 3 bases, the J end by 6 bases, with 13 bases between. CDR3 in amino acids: CASSFLATLDTQYF. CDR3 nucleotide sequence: TGTGCCAGCAGTTTTCTAGCTACACTGGATACGCAGTATTTT.

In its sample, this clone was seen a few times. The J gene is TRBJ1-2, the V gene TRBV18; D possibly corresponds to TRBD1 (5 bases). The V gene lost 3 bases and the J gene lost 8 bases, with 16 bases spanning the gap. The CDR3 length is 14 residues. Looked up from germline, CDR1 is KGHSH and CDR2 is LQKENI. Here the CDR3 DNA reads TGTGCCAGCTCACCCCAGGGATGGGCGGAAGGCTACACCTTC. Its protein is CASSPQGWAEGYTF.

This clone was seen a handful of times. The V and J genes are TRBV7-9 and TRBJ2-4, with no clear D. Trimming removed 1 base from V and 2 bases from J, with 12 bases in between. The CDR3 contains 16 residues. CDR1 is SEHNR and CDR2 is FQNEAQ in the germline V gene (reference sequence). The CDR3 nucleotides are TGTGCCAGCAGCTTAGGGGCTCAAGGTACCAAAAACATTCAGTACTTC. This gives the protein CASSLGAQGTKNIQYF.

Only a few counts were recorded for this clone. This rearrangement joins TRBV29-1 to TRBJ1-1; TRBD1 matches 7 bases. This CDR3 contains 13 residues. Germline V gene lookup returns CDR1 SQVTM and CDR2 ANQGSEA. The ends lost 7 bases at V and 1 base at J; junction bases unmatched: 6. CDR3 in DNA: TGCAGCGCGCACAGACAGGGGAACACTGAAGCTTTCTTT. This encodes CSAHRQGNTEAFF. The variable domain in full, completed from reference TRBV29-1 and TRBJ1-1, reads SAVISQKPSRDICQRGTSLTIQCQVDSQVTMMFWYRQQPGQSLTLIATANQGSEATYESGFVIDKFPISRPNLTFSTLTVSNMSPEDSSIYLCSAHRQGNTEAFFGQGTRLTVV.

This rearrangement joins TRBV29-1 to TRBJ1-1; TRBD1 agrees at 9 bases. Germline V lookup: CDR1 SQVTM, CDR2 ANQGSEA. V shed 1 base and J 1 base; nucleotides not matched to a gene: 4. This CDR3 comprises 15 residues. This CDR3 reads CSVEGGQGKNTEAFF. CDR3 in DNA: TGCAGCGTTGAAGGGGGACAGGGAAAGAACACTGAAGCTTTCTTT.